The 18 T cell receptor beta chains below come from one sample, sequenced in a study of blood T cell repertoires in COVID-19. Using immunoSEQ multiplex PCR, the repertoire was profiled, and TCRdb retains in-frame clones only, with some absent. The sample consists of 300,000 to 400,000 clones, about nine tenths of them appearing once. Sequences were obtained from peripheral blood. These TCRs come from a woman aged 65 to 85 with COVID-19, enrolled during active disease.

The chain's CDR3 is CATHPNRALDTEAFF. As DNA, the CDR3 is TGTGCCACCCACCCCAACAGGGCCCTGGACACTGAAGCTTTCTTT. The chain has TRBV5-5 and TRBJ1-1; the D gene is possibly TRBD1 (6 bases). CDR3 length: 15 amino acids. Trimming took 9 bases from V and 3 from J, leaving 21 bases between them. Germline loops: CDR1 SGHKS, CDR2 YYEKEE (reference sequence).

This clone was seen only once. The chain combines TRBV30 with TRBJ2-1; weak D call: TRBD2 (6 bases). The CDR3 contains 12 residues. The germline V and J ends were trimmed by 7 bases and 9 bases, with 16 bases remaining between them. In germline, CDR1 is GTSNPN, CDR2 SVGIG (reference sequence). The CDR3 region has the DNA TGTGCCTTTTCGACTAGAAGGGGTGAGCAGTTCTTC. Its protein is CAFSTRRGEQFF.

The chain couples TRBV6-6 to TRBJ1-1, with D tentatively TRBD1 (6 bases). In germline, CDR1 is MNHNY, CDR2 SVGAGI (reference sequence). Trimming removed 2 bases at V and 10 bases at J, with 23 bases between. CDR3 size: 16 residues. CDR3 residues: CASSYRSQSGGRGAFF. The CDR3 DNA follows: TGTGCCAGCAGTTACCGTAGCCAGTCGGGGGGCCGGGGAGCTTTCTTT.

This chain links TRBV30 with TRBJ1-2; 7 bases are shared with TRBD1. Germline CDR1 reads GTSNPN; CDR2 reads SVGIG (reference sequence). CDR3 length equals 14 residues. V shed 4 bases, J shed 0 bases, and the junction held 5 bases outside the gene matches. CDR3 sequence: CAWNTGTANYGYTF. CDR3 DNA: TGTGCCTGGAACACAGGGACAGCTAACTATGGCTACACCTTC.

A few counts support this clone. CDR3 protein: CASSGIPGLAGGPLLYEQYF. CDR3 in DNA: TGCGCCAGCAGTGGGATACCGGGACTAGCGGGGGGGCCGCTCTTGTACGAGCAGTACTTC. This chain connects TRBV10-1 to TRBJ2-7, with 16 bases fitting TRBD2. CDR3 length: 20 residues. V lost 4 bases and J lost 4; bases outside the gene matches: 16. Germline assignment: CDR1 WNHNN and CDR2 SYGVQD (reference sequence).

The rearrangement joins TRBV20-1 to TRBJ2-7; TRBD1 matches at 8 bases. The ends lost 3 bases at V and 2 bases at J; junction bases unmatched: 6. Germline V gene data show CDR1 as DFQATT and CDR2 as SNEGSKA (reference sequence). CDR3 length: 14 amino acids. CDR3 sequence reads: CSASFAQGAYEQYF. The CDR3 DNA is TGCAGTGCTAGTTTCGCACAGGGGGCCTACGAGCAGTACTTC.

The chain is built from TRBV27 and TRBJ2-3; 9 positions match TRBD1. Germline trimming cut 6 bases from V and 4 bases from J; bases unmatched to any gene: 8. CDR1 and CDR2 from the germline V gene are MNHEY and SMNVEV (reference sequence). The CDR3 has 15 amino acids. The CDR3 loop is CASRTQGARPDTQYF. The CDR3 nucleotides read TGTGCCAGCAGAACACAGGGGGCGCGGCCAGATACGCAGTATTTT.

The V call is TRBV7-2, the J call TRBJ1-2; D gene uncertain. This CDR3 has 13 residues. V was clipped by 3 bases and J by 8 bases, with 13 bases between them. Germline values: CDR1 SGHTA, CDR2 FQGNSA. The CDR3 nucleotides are TGTGCCAGCAGCTTTGCCCTCCCGCAGGGCTACACCTTC. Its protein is CASSFALPQGYTF.

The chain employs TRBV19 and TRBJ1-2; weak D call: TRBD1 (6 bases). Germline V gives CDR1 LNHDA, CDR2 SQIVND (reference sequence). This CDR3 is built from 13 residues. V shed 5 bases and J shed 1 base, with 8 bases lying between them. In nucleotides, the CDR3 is TGTGCCAGTAGTGGACAGTTTAACTATGGCTACACCTTC. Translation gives CASSGQFNYGYTF.

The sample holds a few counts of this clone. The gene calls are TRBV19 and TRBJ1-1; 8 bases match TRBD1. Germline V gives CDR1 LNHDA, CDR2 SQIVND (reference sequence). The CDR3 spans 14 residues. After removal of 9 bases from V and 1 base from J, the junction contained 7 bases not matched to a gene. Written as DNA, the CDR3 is TGTGCCAGCTCCCAGGACAGGGAGAACACTGAAGCTTTCTTT. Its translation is CASSQDRENTEAFF.

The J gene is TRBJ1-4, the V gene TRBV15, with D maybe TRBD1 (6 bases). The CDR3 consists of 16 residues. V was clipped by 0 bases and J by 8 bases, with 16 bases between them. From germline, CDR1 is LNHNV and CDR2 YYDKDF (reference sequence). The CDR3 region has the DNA TGTGCCACCAGCAGAGATCGAAAGGGGGTTGAGGAAAAACTGTTTTTT. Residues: CATSRDRKGVEEKLFF.

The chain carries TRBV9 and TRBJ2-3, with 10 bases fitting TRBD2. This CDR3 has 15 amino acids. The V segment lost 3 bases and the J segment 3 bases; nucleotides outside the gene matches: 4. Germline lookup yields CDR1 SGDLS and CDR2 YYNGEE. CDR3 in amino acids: CASSGPSGGTDTQYF. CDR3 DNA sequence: TGTGCCAGCAGCGGACCTAGCGGGGGTACAGATACGCAGTATTTT.

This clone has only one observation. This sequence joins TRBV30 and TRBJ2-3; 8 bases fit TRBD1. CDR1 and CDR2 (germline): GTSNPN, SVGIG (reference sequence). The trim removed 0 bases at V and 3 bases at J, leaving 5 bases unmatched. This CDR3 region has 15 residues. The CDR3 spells CAWSVQGARTDTQYF. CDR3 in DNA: TGTGCCTGGAGTGTTCAGGGGGCGAGGACAGATACGCAGTATTTT.

The CDR3 coding sequence is TGTGCCAGCAGGACAGGGCGTGAAGCTTTCTTT. This encodes CASRTGREAFF. The rearrangement joins TRBV6-5 to TRBJ1-1; 7 positions agree with TRBD1. The CDR3 extends over 11 amino acids. Germline values: CDR1 MNHEY, CDR2 SVGAGI. Trimming at V came to 6 bases and at J to 7 bases, leaving 2 bases not matched to a gene.

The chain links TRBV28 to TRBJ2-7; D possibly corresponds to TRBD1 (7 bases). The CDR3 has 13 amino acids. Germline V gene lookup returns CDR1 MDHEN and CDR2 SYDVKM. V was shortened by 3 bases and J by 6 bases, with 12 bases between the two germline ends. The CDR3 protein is CASSLGGQREQYF. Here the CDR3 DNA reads TGTGCCAGCAGTTTGGGGGGACAGCGCGAGCAGTACTTC.

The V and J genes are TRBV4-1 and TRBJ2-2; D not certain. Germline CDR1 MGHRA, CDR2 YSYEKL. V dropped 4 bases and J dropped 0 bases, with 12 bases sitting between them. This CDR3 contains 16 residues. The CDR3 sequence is CASSLPSASNTGELFF. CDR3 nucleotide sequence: TGCGCCAGCAGCCTACCGAGTGCCTCGAACACCGGGGAGCTGTTTTTT.

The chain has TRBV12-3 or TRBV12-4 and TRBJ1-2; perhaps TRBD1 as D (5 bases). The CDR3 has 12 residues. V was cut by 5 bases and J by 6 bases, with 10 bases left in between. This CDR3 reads CASSPPGDGYTF. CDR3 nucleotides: TGTGCCAGCAGTCCCCCGGGGGATGGCTACACCTTC.

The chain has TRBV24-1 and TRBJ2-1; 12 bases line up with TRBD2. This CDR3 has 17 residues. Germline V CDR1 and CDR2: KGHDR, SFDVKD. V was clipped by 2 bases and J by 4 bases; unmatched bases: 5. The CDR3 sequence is CATSDSPTSGGYNEQFF. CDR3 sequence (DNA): TGTGCCACCAGTGATTCCCCGACTAGCGGGGGATACAATGAGCAGTTCTTC.